This T cell receptor beta chain was recovered during a study of shared clonotypes between healthy human individuals. The germline V gene encodes CDR1 MNHEY and CDR2 SVGAGI. CDR3 length: 13 amino acids. The deep-level immunoSEQ assay was used. Generated by immunoSEQ multiplex PCR, the TCRdb table keeps only in-frame clones and is missing some. The sample contains a few million clones, approximately 92% of which appear only once. This sequence was found in a man aged 18 to 29 in good health. The chain employs TRBV6-5 and TRBJ2-5; tentatively, D is TRBD1 (6 bases). The J call may be wrong; the DNA end is better matched by TRBJ2-7. The material sequenced was naive CD4+ T cells sorted from blood. The subset is: CD45RA+ positively selected. The CDR3 sequence is CASSPPGHNEQYF. CDR3 DNA sequence: TGTGCCAGCAGTCCTCCGGGACACAACGAGCAGTACTTC.